This TCR beta chain was sequenced in a study of CD8 T cells in ankylosing spondylitis. Broader study findings: Apparently characteristic of ankylosing spondylitis blood was a TCR beta motif (about eight highly homologous variants). The clones that were linked to disease were reported to be significantly enriched in matched synovial fluid samples from ankylosing spondylitis patients.

The authors made TCR beta libraries by quantitative 5'-RACE with molecular barcodes. A single record per CDR3 protein comes from TCRdb applying MiXCR to the 5' RACE reads. Seen here are 200,000 to 250,000 distinct CDR3 sequences, approximately 20% observed once, and the top ten hold under 55%. The germline gives CDR1 SGHRS, CDR2 YFSETQ. Losses at the gene ends were 3 bases for V and 7 bases for J; bases not matched to a gene: 15. The CDR3 consists of 16 residues. This clonotype was picked up many times. Its antigen is undetermined. V usage is TRBV5-1 and J usage is TRBJ2-7, with 8 bases matching TRBD1. Sequenced: blood, either unsorted or a sorted T cell fraction (not recorded which). This TCR derives from a male donor with ankylosing spondylitis. The CDR3 here is CASSYPADRDLSEQYF. The CDR3 DNA reads as TGCGCCAGCAGCTATCCTGCGGACAGGGATTTGAGTGAGCAGTACTTC.